The sequence of this T cell receptor beta chain was determined in a study of blood T cell repertoires in COVID-19. The overall study: The United States, Italy and Spain supplied acute and convalescent COVID-19 samples. From T cells, B-cell-depleted T cells, or PBMCs came the material, which was cDNA or gDNA.

The authors' processing: Estimated nucleated cell counts came from reference gene primer amplification. Generated by immunoSEQ multiplex PCR, the TCRdb table keeps only in-frame clones and is missing some. The V and J calls and clone size come from that table; D and trimming were worked out from the DNA. Here the sample spans approximately 140,000 clones, roughly 90% being singletons. From germline, CDR1 is SQVTM and CDR2 ANQGSEA. The CDR3 is 14 residues long. Trimming took 5 bases from V and 8 from J; bases not matched to a gene: 8. This clonotype was sampled from a man aged 50-59 years with active or convalescent COVID-19. Sample: peripheral blood. The chain combines TRBV29-1 with TRBJ1-4; 10 nucleotides match TRBD1. The CDR3 here is CSVYDRGPREKLFF. The CDR3 DNA follows: TGCAGCGTTTATGACAGGGGGCCCAGGGAAAAACTGTTTTTT.